This TCR beta chain was sequenced for a study of identical twins. All donors were healthy, and all were Caucasian. As for this clonotype: Its antigen is not known.

Addition of a universal primer site occurred through template switching, and cDNA carried unique molecular identifiers. One entry per CDR3 protein results from TCRdb running MiXCR on the 5' RACE reads. The sample has some 260,000 distinct CDR3 sequences, over 12% seen once. Study-wide results and caveats: Abundant beta clonotypes from cord blood bore fewer insertions; memory repertoires lacked this pattern.

CDR3 length: 14 amino acids. V shed 7 bases and J shed 5 bases, with 17 bases lying between them. This chain connects TRBV12-3 or TRBV12-4 to TRBJ1-1; the D gene is possibly TRBD1 (5 bases). This receptor was obtained from a young woman in good health. The sequencing sample was made of memory (CD45RO+) T cells sorted from blood. The CDR3 protein is CASTLGGVKTEAFF. The CDR3 coding sequence is TGTGCCAGCACCTTGGGAGGGGTAAAGACTGAAGCTTTCTTT.